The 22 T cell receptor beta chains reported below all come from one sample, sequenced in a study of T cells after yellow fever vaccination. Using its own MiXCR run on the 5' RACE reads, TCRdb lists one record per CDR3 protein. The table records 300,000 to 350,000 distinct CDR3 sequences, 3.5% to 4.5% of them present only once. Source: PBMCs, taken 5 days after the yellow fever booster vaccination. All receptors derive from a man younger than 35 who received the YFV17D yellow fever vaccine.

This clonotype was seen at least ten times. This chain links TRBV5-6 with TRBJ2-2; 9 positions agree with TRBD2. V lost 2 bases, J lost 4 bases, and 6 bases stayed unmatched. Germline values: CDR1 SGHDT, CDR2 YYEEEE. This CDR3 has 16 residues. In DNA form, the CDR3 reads TGTGCCAGCAGCTTCGGCCTAGCGGGACCCACCGGGGAGCTGTTTTTT. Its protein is CASSFGLAGPTGELFF.

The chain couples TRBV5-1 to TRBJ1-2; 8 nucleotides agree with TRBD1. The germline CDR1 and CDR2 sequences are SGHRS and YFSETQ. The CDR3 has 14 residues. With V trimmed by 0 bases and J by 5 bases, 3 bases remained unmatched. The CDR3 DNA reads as TGCGCCAGCAGCTTGGGACAGGGGATGTATGGCTACACCTTC. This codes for CASSLGQGMYGYTF.

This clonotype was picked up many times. CDR3 region: CASRDRGPPDTQYF. The CDR3, as DNA: TGCGCCAGCAGGGACAGGGGCCCCCCAGATACGCAGTATTTT. This chain links TRBV5-1 with TRBJ2-3; TRBD1 matches at 9 bases. This CDR3 is built from 14 residues. J was trimmed by 4 bases and V by 5 bases; bases with no gene match: 5. From germline, CDR1 is SGHRS and CDR2 YFSETQ.

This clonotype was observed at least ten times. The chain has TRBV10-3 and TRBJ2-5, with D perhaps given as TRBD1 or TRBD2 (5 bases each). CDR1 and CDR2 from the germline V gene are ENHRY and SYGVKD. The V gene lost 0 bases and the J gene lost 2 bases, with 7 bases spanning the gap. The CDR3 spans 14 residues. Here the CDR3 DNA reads TGTGCCATCAGTGAGTCGGGACGTCAAGAGACCCAGTACTTC. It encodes CAISESGRQETQYF.

CDR3 sequence (DNA): TGCAGTGCTAGTTCCCAGGATTCTGACAATGAGCAGTTCTTC. Amino acid sequence: CSASSQDSDNEQFF. The J gene is TRBJ2-1, the V gene TRBV20-1; D ambiguous. Germline V gives CDR1 DFQATT, CDR2 SNEGSKA (reference sequence). This CDR3 is built from 14 residues. Trimming took 3 bases from V and 5 from J, leaving 14 bases between them.

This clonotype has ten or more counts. CDR3 sequence: CASSYKDGTDTQYF. In nucleotides, the CDR3 is TGTGCCAGCAGTTACAAAGACGGCACAGATACGCAGTATTTT. The chain joins TRBV6-5 to TRBJ2-3; no definite D call. The CDR3 spans 14 residues. Trimming pared 2 bases from V and 1 base from J, leaving 7 bases between. Germline V gene sequence: CDR1 MNHEY, CDR2 SVGAGI.

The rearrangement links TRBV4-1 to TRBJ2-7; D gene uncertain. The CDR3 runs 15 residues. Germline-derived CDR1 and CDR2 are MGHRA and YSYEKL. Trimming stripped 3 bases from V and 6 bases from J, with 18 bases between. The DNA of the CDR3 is TGCGCCAGCAGCCAGAGGCCAGGATTCGGGTCCGAGCAGTACGTC. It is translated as CASSQRPGFGSEQYV.

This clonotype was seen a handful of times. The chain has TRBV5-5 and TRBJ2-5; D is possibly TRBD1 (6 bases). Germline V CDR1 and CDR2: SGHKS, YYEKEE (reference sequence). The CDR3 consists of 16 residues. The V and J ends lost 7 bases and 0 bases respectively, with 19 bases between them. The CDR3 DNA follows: TGTGCCAGCCCCCCCTCCGACAGGCCGTACCAAGAGACCCAGTACTTC. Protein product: CASPPSDRPYQETQYF.

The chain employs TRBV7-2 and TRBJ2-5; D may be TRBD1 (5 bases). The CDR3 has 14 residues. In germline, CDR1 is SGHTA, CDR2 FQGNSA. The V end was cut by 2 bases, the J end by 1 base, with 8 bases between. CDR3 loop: CASSLIQGQETQYF. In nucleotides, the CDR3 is TGTGCCAGCAGCTTAATTCAGGGCCAAGAGACCCAGTACTTC.

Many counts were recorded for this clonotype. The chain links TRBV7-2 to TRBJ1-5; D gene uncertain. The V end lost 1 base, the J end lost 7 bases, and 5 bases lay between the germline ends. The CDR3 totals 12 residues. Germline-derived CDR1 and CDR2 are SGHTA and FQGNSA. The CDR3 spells CASSLGVQPQHF. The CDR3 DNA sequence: TGTGCCAGCAGCTTAGGGGTACAGCCCCAGCATTTT. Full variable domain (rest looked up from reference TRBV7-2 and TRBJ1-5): GAGVSQSPSNKVTEKGKDVELRCDPISGHTALYWYRQSLGQGLEFLIYFQGNSAPDKSGLPSDRFSAERTGGSVSTLTIQRTQQEDSAVYLCASSLGVQPQHFGDGTRLSIL.

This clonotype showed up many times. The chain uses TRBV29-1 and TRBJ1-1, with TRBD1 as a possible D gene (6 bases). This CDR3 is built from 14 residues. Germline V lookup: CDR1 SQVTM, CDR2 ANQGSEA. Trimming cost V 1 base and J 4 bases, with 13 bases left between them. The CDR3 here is CSVEGGLSGTEAFF. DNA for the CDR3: TGCAGCGTTGAAGGGGGGCTTAGTGGCACTGAAGCTTTCTTT.

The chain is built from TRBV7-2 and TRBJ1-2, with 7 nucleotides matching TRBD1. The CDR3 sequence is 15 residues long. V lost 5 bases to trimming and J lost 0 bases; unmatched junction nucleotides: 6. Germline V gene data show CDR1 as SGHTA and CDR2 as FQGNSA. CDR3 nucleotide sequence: TGTGCCAGCAGCCCATGGGACAGAACTAACTATGGCTACACCTTC. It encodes CASSPWDRTNYGYTF.

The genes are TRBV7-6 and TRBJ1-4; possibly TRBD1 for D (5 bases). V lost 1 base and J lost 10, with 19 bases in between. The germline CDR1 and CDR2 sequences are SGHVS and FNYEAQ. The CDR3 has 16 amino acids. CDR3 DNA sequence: TGTGCCAGCAGCTTAGGTGGGGGGAGGCCTTTGAGAAAACTGTTTTTT. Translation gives CASSLGGGRPLRKLFF. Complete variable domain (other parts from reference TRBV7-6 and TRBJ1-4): GAGVSQSPRYKVTKRGQDVALRCDPISGHVSLYWYRQALGQGPEFLTYFNYEAQQDKSGLPNDRFSAERPEGSISTLTIQRTEQRDSAMYRCASSLGGGRPLRKLFFGSGTQLSVL.

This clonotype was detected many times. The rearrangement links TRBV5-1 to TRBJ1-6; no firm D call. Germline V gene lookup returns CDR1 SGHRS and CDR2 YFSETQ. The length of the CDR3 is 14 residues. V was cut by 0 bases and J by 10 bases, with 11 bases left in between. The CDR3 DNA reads TGCGCCAGCAGCTTGGAACAGCCCGGATCACCCCTCCACTTT. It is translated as CASSLEQPGSPLHF.

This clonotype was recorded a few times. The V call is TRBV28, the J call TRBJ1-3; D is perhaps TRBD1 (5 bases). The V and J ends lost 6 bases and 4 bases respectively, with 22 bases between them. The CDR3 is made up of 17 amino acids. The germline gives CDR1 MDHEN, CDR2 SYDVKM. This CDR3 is CASSPVGRRSTGNTIYF. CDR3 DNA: TGTGCCAGCAGCCCCGTGGGGCGACGGAGTACCGGAAACACCATATATTTT.

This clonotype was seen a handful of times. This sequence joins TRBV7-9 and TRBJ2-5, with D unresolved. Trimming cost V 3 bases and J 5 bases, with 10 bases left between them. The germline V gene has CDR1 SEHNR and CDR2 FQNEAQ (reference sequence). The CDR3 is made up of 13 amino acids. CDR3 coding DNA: TGTGCCAGCAGCTTCGAGGTTGAGGAGACCCAGTACTTC. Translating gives CASSFEVEETQYF.

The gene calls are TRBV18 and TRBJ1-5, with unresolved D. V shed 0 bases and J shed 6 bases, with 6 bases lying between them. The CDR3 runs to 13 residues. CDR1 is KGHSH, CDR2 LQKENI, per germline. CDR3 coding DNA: TGTGCCAGCTCACCACCGGAGGGTCAGCCCCAGCATTTT. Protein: CASSPPEGQPQHF.

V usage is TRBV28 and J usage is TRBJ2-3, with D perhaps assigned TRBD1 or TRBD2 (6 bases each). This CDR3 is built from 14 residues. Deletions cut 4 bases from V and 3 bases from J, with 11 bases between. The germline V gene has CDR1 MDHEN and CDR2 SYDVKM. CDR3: CASSYRGRTDTQYF. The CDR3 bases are TGTGCCAGCAGTTATCGGGGGCGGACAGATACGCAGTATTTT. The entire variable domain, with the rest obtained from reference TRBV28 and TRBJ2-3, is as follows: DVKVTQSSRYLVKRTGEKVFLECVQDMDHENMFWYRQDPGLGLRLIYFSYDVKMKEKGDIPEGYSVSREKKERFSLILESASTNQTSMYLCASSYRGRTDTQYFGPGTRLTVL.

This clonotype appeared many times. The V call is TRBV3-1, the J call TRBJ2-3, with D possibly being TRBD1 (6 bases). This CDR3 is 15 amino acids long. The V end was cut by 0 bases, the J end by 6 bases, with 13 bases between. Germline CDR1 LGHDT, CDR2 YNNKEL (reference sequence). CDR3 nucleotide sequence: TGTGCCAGCAGCCAAGACGGGGCAGGGGTGGATACGCAGTATTTT. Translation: CASSQDGAGVDTQYF.

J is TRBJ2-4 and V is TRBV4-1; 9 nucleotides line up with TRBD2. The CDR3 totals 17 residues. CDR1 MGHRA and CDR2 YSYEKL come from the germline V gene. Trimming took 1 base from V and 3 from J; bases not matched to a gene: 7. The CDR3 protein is CASSQGLAVSVKNIQYF. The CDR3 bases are TGCGCCAGCAGCCAAGGACTAGCGGTGTCTGTCAAAAACATTCAGTACTTC.

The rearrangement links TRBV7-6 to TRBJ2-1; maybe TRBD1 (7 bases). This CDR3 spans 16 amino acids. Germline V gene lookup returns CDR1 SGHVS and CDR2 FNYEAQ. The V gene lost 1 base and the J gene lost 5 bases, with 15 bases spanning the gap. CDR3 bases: TGTGCCAGCAGCTTAGAAGGAGGGGGCAGGCACAATGAGCAGTTCTTC. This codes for CASSLEGGGRHNEQFF. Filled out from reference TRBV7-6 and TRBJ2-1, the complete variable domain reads GAGVSQSPRYKVTKRGQDVALRCDPISGHVSLYWYRQALGQGPEFLTYFNYEAQQDKSGLPNDRFSAERPEGSISTLTIQRTEQRDSAMYRCASSLEGGGRHNEQFFGPGTRLTVL.

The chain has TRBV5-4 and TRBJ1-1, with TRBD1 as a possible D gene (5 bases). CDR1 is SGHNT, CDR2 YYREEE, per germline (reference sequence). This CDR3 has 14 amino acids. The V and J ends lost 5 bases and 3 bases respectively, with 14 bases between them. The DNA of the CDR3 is TGTGCCAGCAGTCCCAGGGAGGGAGACACTGAAGCTTTCTTT. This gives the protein CASSPREGDTEAFF.